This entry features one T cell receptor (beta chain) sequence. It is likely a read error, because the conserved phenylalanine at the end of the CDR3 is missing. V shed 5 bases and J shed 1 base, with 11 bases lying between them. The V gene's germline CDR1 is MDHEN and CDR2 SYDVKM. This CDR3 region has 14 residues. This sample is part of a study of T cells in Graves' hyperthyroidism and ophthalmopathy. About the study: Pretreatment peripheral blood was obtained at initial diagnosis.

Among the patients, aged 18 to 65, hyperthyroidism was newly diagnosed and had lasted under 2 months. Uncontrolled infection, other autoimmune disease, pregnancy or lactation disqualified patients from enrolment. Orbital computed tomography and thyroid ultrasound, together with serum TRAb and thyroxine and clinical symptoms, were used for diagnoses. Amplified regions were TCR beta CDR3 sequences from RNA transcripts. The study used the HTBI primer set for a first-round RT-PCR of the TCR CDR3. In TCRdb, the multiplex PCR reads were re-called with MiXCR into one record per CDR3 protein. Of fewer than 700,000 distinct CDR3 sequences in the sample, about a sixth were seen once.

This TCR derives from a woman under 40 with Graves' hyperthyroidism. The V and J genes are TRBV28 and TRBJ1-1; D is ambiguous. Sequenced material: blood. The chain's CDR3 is CASSLVPGNTEAFL. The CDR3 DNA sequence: TGTGCCAGCAGTCTAGTACCAGGGAACACTGAAGCTTTCTTA.